This T cell receptor beta chain was sequenced in a study of T cells in Graves' hyperthyroidism and ophthalmopathy. This CDR3 spans 13 amino acids. V lost 11 bases and J lost 0, with 12 bases in between. Amplification yielded TCR beta CDR3 regions, with RNA transcripts as the source. HTBI primers were used for first-round RT-PCR of the TCR CDR3. TCRdb called the multiplex PCR reads again in MiXCR, with one record for every CDR3 protein. This sample carries 300,000 to 450,000 distinct CDR3 sequences, 25% of them seen once, and the ten largest clones take more than 60%. Calling Graves' hyperthyroidism stable meant ophthalmopathy did not progress within 18 months.

The TCR originated in a man aged 50 to 59 with Graves' hyperthyroidism. V and J are TRBV12-3 or TRBV12-4 and TRBJ2-3; D remains unclear. Sequencing used blood. As DNA, the CDR3 is TGTGCCTGTACTGGAGAAAGCACAGATACGCAGTATTTT. This codes for CACTGESTDTQYF.